Listed below are T cell receptor beta chains from one sample, sequenced in a study of cytomegalovirus exposure and HLA in healthy donors. Assay: immunoSEQ multiplex PCR; the TCRdb copy retains only in-frame clones and omits some. The repertoire includes 90,000 to 140,000 clones, about 83% of them detected once, and 5.5% to 7% sits in the top ten. The sequencing sample was made of PBMCs. The source of these receptors is a man between 18 and 29 years old in good health and CMV-seronegative. The CDR3 runs from the conserved cysteine through the conserved F or W. Fields, in order: CDR3 protein, CDR3 DNA, V gene, J gene, clone size, D gene. A D gene is named only where the DNA matches it firmly. The size field is filled for only some rows; it gives once, few, many or a size class.

CASSYTLGTSGTIYEQYF	TGTGCCAGCAGTTATACTCTCGGGACTAGCGGGACTATCTACGAGCAGTACTTC	TRBV27	TRBJ2-7	NA	TRBD2
CASSDLKGRVNPETQYF	TGTGCCAGCAGTGATCTCAAGGGCAGGGTAAATCCAGAGACCCAGTACTTC	TRBV25-1	TRBJ2-5	NA	NA
CASSGTNSYEQYF	TGTGCCAGCTCCGGGACAAACTCCTACGAGCAGTACTTC	TRBV2	TRBJ2-7	NA	NA
CASSRTRLQETQYF	TGTGCCAGCAGCCGGACACGACTCCAAGAGACCCAGTACTTC	TRBV7-9	TRBJ2-5	NA	NA
CASSRVTGERDTQYF	TGCGCCAGCAGCCGAGTTACAGGGGAGAGAGATACGCAGTATTTT	TRBV4-3	TRBJ2-3	NA	TRBD1
CASGLLAGAGEQYF	TGTGCCAGCGGCTTACTAGCGGGAGCGGGCGAGCAGTACTTC	TRBV5-8	TRBJ2-7	NA	TRBD2
CASSQVAGDSYEQYF	TGCGCCAGCAGCCAAGTTGCGGGAGATTCGTACGAGCAGTACTTC	TRBV4-3	TRBJ2-7	NA	TRBD2
CASSITGVDTQYF	TGTGCCAGTAGTATTACAGGCGTAGATACGCAGTATTTT	TRBV19	TRBJ2-3	once	NA
CASRLAGEYNEQFF	TGCGCCAGCAGACTAGCGGGAGAGTACAATGAGCAGTTCTTC	TRBV5-1	TRBJ2-1	NA	TRBD2
CASTPPGLDPLLSTDTQYF	TGTGCTAGCACCCCCCCGGGACTAGACCCTCTACTTAGCACAGATACGCAGTATTTT	TRBV7-7	TRBJ2-3	NA	TRBD2
CASSHYKNTEAFF	TGTGCCAGCAGTCACTACAAGAACACTGAAGCTTTCTTT	TRBV6-6	TRBJ1-1	NA	NA
CASSYRDRVYEQFF	TGTGCCAGCAGTTACCGGGACAGGGTCTATGAGCAGTTCTTC	TRBV6-5	TRBJ2-1	NA	TRBD1
CASSLGAGGYEQYF	TGTGCCAGCAGCTTAGGGGCAGGGGGCTACGAGCAGTACTTC	TRBV13	TRBJ2-7	NA	TRBD1
CASGRPAGYYEQYF	TGTGCCAGCGGGCGGCCAGCGGGATACTACGAGCAGTACTTC	TRBV6-6	TRBJ2-7	NA	TRBD2
CASSFNEQFF	TGTGCCAGCTCCTTCAATGAGCAGTTCTTC	TRBV28	TRBJ2-1	once	NA
CASSPSGLASPFSYNEQFF	TGTGCCAGCAGTCCATCGGGACTAGCCTCTCCCTTCTCCTACAATGAGCAGTTCTTC	TRBV28	TRBJ2-1	NA	TRBD2
CASSLATRGSAYEQYF	TGTGCCAGCAGCTTAGCTACACGTGGGAGCGCCTACGAGCAGTACTTC	TRBV7-6	TRBJ2-7	NA	NA
CASSKACGGSRYGYTF	TGTGCCAGCAGCAAAGCATGCGGGGGTAGTAGGTATGGCTACACCTTC	TRBV21-1	TRBJ1-2	once	NA
CASSLIGANQPQHF	TGTGCCAGCAGTTTAATAGGGGCAAATCAGCCCCAGCATTTT	TRBV27	TRBJ1-5	once	NA
CASSPDSLPRGYTF	TGTGCCAGCTCACCTGATAGTCTTCCGCGCGGCTACACCTTC	TRBV18	TRBJ1-2	NA	NA
CSIEGVDRDDEQYF	TGCAGCATTGAAGGCGTTGACAGGGATGACGAGCAGTACTTC	TRBV29-1	TRBJ2-7	once	TRBD1
CASSPETGTHYGYTF	TGCGCCAGCAGCCCGGAGACAGGGACCCACTATGGCTACACCTTC	TRBV5-1	TRBJ1-2	NA	TRBD1
CASSLGLAGGVETQYF	TGCGCCAGCAGCTTGGGACTAGCGGGAGGAGTAGAGACCCAGTACTTC	TRBV5-1	TRBJ2-5	NA	TRBD2
CASSYSLGGAEDF	TGTGCCAGCAGTTACTCCCTAGGGGGGGCAGAAGACTTC	TRBV6-5	TRBJ2-5	NA	NA
CASSGGFNRQGSSYEQYF	TGTGCCAGCAGTGGGGGGTTTAATCGACAGGGCTCCTCCTACGAGCAGTACTTC	TRBV6-1	TRBJ2-7	NA	TRBD1
CASSPIEAGGRGNEQFF	TGTGCCAGTAGTCCAATTGAAGCGGGAGGGCGAGGAAATGAGCAGTTCTTC	TRBV19	TRBJ2-1	NA	TRBD2
CASSQDRGSGGYTF	TGCGCCAGCAGCCAAGATAGGGGATCGGGTGGCTACACCTTC	TRBV4-3	TRBJ1-2	NA	NA
CASSLGHSGANVLTF	TGCGCCAGCAGCTTGGGACACTCTGGGGCCAACGTCCTGACTTTC	TRBV5-1	TRBJ2-6	few	NA
CASSRQKRNEQFF	TGTGCCAGCAGTCGGCAGAAGCGAAATGAGCAGTTCTTC	TRBV6-5	TRBJ2-1	NA	NA